The 6 T cell receptor beta chains below all came from one sample that was sequenced in a study of blood T cells in healthy people across ages. A J-beta primer mix and a sample-barcoded 5' primer were used in a second PCR of roughly 7 to 12 cycles. TCRdb recomputed calls from the 5' RACE reads with MiXCR, one row per CDR3 protein. The data hold about 380,000 distinct CDR3 sequences, with about 52% observed a single time. What was sequenced was blood. The receptor source for this set is a man in his fifties or sixties in good health.

J is TRBJ1-2 and V is TRBV30; D is perhaps TRBD1 (5 bases). The V gene lost 8 bases and the J gene lost 1 base, with 23 bases spanning the gap. CDR3 length: 16 amino acids. Germline V lookup: CDR1 GTSNPN, CDR2 SVGIG (reference sequence). The DNA of the CDR3 is TGTGCCGTTAGTCTCTGGACACTCCAAGATAACTATGGCTACACCTTC. Translating gives CAVSLWTLQDNYGYTF.

A few counts support this clonotype. The J gene is TRBJ2-7, the V gene TRBV4-3, with D perhaps TRBD1 or TRBD2 (5 bases each). V lost 4 bases to trimming and J lost 2 bases, with 27 bases between them. The CDR3 covers 19 residues. From germline, CDR1 is LGHNA and CDR2 YSLEER. CDR3 residues: CASSLSAGALDKRPYEQYF. The CDR3 nucleotides are TGCGCCAGCAGCCTATCGGCCGGGGCCCTGGACAAGCGCCCCTACGAGCAGTACTTC.

V gene TRBV4-1 combines with J gene TRBJ2-1, with 7 bases that match TRBD2. V gave up 1 base and J gave up 8 bases; unmatched junction bases: 11. Germline-derived CDR1 and CDR2 are MGHRA and YSYEKL. This CDR3 is 16 amino acids long. CDR3 sequence (DNA): TGCGCCAGCAGCCAAGGGGTACCGGGACTACGGGATGAGCAGTTCTTC. Translating it yields CASSQGVPGLRDEQFF.

The CDR3 DNA reads TGTGCCAGCAGTTTAGCGGCTTGGGGGACCCAGTACTTC. As protein: CASSLAAWGTQYF. The chain is built from TRBV27 and TRBJ2-5; no definite D call. V lost 2 bases to trimming and J lost 7 bases, with 11 bases between them. The CDR3 is 13 residues long. The V gene's germline CDR1 is MNHEY and CDR2 SMNVEV (reference sequence).

The chain joins TRBV29-1 to TRBJ2-1; D may be TRBD1 or TRBD2 (5 bases each). This CDR3 is 12 amino acids long. Trimming took off 8 bases at V and 6 bases at J, with 14 bases between the two ends. Per the germline V gene, CDR1 is SQVTM and CDR2 is ANQGSEA. CDR3 in DNA: TGCAGCACTACACTTGGGGGCAATGAGCAGTTCTTC. Its translation is CSTTLGGNEQFF.

The rearrangement uses TRBV7-3 and TRBJ2-1; D uncertain. The ends were cut back, 5 bases at V and 6 bases at J, with 11 bases in the middle. There are 13 residues in the CDR3. Germline CDR1 SGHTA, CDR2 FQGTGA. This chain's CDR3 is CASSPRSANEQFF. CDR3 nucleotide sequence: TGTGCCAGCAGCCCAAGGTCGGCCAATGAGCAGTTCTTC.